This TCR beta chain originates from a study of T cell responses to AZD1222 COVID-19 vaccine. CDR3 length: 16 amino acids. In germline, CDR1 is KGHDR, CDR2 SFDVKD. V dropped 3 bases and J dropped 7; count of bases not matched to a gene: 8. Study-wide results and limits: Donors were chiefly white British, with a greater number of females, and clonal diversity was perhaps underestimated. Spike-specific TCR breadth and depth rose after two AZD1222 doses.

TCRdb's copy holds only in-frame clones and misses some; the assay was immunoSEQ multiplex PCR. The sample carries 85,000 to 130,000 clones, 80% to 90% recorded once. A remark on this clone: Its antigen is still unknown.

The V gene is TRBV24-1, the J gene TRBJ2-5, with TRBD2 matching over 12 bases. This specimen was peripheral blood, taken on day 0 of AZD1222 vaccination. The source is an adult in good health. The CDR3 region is CATSDVRTSGVGTQYF. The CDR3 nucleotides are TGTGCCACCAGTGATGTAAGGACTAGCGGGGTCGGGACCCAGTACTTC.